This entry is about one TCR beta chain. The data originate from a study of blood T cell repertoires in COVID-19. This CDR3 has 12 residues. The germline gives CDR1 MNHEY, CDR2 SVGAGI. Trimming cost V 7 bases and J 6 bases, with 12 bases left between them. Method: immunoSEQ multiplex PCR; TCRdb's copy keeps in-frame clones and lacks some. The sample yields some 200,000 clones, 70% to 90% seen once. This clonotype originated in a woman in her seventies with acute or convalescent COVID-19. The source material was peripheral blood. The V gene is TRBV6-5, the J gene TRBJ1-2; no reliable D call. This chain's CDR3 is CASKDFWDGYTF. The CDR3 coding sequence is TGTGCCAGCAAAGACTTCTGGGATGGCTACACCTTC.